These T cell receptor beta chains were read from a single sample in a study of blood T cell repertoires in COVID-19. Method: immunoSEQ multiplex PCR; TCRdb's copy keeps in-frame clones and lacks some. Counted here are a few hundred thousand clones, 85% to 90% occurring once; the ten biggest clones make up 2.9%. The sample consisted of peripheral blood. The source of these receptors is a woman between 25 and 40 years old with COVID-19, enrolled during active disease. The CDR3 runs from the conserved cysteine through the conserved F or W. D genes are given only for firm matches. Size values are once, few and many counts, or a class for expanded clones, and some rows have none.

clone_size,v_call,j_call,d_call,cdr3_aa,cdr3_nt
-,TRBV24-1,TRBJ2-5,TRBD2,CATSDSSGYFQETQYF,TGTGCCACCAGTGACTCTAGCGGGTACTTCCAAGAGACCCAGTACTTC
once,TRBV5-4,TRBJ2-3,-,CASSLQDTQYF,TGTGCCAGCAGCTTGCAAGATACGCAGTATTTT
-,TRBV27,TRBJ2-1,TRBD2,CASSLSGGRLRNEQFF,TGTGCCAGCAGTTTATCAGGCGGGAGGCTGAGGAATGAGCAGTTCTTC
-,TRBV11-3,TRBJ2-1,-,CASSLEATKGYNEQFF,TGTGCCAGCAGCTTAGAAGCCACAAAGGGGTACAATGAGCAGTTCTTC
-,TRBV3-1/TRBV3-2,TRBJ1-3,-,CASSRGEISGNTIYF,TGTGCCAGCAGCCGCGGGGAGATCTCTGGAAACACCATATATTTT
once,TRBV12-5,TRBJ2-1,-,CASGFHLPGIIYNEQFF,TGTGCTAGTGGTTTTCACCTCCCAGGCATAATCTACAATGAGCAGTTCTTC
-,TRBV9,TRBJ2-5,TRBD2,CASSVAGGFQETQYF,TGTGCCAGCAGCGTAGCGGGGGGGTTCCAAGAGACCCAGTACTTC
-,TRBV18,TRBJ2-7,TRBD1,CASSPRDREPHEQYF,TGTGCCAGCTCACCACGCGACAGGGAACCCCACGAGCAGTACTTC
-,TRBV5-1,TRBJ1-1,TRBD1,CASSPGDRANTEAFF,TGCGCCAGCAGCCCGGGGGACAGGGCGAACACTGAAGCTTTCTTT
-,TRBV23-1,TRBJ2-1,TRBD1,CASSPDRGNEQFF,TGCGCCAGCAGCCCAGACAGGGGGAATGAGCAGTTCTTC
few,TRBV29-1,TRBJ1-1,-,CSVGSPNTEAFF,TGCAGCGTTGGTTCTCCGAACACTGAAGCTTTCTTT
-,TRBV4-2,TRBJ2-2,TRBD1,CASSLTGTVNTGELFF,TGTGCCAGCAGCTTAACCGGGACAGTGAACACCGGGGAGCTGTTTTTT
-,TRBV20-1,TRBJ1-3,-,CSARTGNTIYF,TGCAGTGCTAGAACAGGGAACACCATATATTTT
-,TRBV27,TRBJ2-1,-,CASSLFRQGGGNEQFF,TGTGCCAGCAGTTTATTTCGGCAGGGAGGGGGCAATGAGCAGTTCTTC
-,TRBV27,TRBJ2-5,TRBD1,CASSPGTGWETQYF,TGTGCCAGCAGCCCAGGGACAGGGTGGGAGACCCAGTACTTC
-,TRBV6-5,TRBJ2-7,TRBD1,CASSARTGISYEQYF,TGTGCCAGCAGCGCGCGGACAGGGATCTCCTACGAGCAGTACTTC
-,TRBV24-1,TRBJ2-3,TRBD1,CATSDPGQGQYF,TGTGCCACCAGTGACCCGGGACAGGGACAGTATTTT
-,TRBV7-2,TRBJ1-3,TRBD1,CASSVISGTGELSGNTIYF,TGTGCCAGCAGCGTCATTTCCGGGACAGGAGAACTCTCTGGAAACACCATATATTTT
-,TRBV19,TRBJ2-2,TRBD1,CASSPTGTGGDTGELFF,TGTGCCAGTAGTCCTACCGGGACAGGGGGCGACACCGGGGAGCTGTTTTTT
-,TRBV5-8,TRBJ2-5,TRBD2,CASSHGLAGGSQETQYF,TGTGCCAGCAGCCACGGACTAGCGGGAGGATCACAAGAGACCCAGTACTTC
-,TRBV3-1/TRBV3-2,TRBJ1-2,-,CASSQVSGGANYGYTF,TGTGCCAGCAGCCAAGTCTCGGGGGGAGCTAACTATGGCTACACCTTC
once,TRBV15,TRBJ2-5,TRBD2,CATSSIGGEWETQYF,TGTGCCACCAGCAGTATTGGGGGGGAATGGGAGACCCAGTACTTC
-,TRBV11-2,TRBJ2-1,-,CASSSATRGYNEQFF,TGTGCCAGCAGCTCGGCGACTAGAGGCTACAATGAGCAGTTCTTC
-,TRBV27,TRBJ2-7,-,CASSRAPGHSSYEQYF,TGTGCCAGCAGTAGAGCCCCGGGACACAGCTCCTACGAGCAGTACTTC
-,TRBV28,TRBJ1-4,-,CASSLVGEGNEKLFF,TGTGCCAGCAGTTTGGTCGGGGAAGGTAATGAAAAACTGTTTTTT
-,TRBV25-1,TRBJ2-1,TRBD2,CASSQTRTSGRGEQFF,TGTGCCAGCAGTCAGACAAGGACTAGCGGGAGAGGTGAGCAGTTCTTC
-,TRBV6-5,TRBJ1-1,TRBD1,CASRLGQINTEAFF,TGTGCCAGCAGGCTGGGACAGATAAACACTGAAGCTTTCTTT
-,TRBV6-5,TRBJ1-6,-,CASSYSDRSGNSPLHF,TGTGCCAGCAGTTACTCAGACAGGAGTGGTAATTCACCCCTCCACTTT
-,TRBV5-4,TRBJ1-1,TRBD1,CASSLDRGGTEAFF,TGTGCCAGCAGCCTGGACAGGGGAGGTACTGAAGCTTTCTTT
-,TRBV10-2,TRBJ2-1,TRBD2,CASSSLREGRYEQFF,TGCGCCAGCAGTAGCTTGCGGGAGGGCCGATATGAGCAGTTCTTC
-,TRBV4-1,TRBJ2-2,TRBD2,CASSPRTSGRPGTGELFF,TGCGCCAGCAGCCCTCGGACTAGCGGGAGGCCGGGCACCGGGGAGCTGTTTTTT
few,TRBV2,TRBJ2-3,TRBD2,CASKAGRTDTQYF,TGTGCCAGCAAAGCGGGACGTACAGATACGCAGTATTTT
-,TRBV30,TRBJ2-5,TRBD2,CAWNRGGETQYF,TGTGCCTGGAATCGGGGAGGGGAGACCCAGTACTTC
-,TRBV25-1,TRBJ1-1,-,CASSESLGRSTEAFF,TGTGCCAGCAGTGAATCCCTGGGGCGAAGCACTGAAGCTTTCTTT
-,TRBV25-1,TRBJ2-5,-,CASSEGEGETQYF,TGTGCCAGCAGTGAAGGAGAGGGAGAGACCCAGTACTTC
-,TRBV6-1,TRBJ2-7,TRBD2,CASSEREAGYEQYF,TGTGCCAGCAGTGAGCGGGAGGCGGGGTACGAGCAGTACTTC
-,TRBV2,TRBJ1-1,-,CASSGQGPTEAFF,TGTGCCAGCAGTGGGCAGGGGCCCACTGAAGCTTTCTTT
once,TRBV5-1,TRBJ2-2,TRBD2,CASSSRTSGNTGELFF,TGCGCCAGCAGCTCAAGGACTAGCGGGAACACCGGGGAGCTGTTTTTT
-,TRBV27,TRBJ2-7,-,CASSSPPLEQYF,TGTGCCAGCAGTTCCCCCCCTCTAGAGCAGTACTTC
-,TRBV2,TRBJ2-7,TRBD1,CASSETGVRDEQYF,TGTGCCAGCAGTGAAACAGGGGTACGGGACGAGCAGTACTTC
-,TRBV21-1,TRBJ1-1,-,CASSGRTGGTEAFF,TGTGCCAGCAGCGGCCGGACCGGGGGGACTGAAGCTTTCTTT
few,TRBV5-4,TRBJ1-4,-,CASSLAGSNEKLFF,TGTGCCAGCAGCTTGGCAGGGTCTAATGAAAAACTGTTTTTT
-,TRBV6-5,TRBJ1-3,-,CASSYRGSGNTIYF,TGTGCCAGCAGTTACAGGGGATCGGGAAACACCATATATTTT
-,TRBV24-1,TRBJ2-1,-,CATSDRRLGNEQFF,TGTGCCACCAGTGATAGGAGGTTAGGTAATGAGCAGTTCTTC
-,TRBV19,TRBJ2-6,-,CASSIEGAGANVLTF,TGTGCCAGTAGTATCGAGGGGGCTGGGGCCAACGTCCTGACTTTC
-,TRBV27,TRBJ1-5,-,CASSLAGGRNQPQHF,TGTGCCAGCAGTTTAGCTGGAGGGCGAAATCAGCCCCAGCATTTT